The 27 T cell receptor beta chains reported below all come from one sample, sequenced in a study of spatial heterogeneity in lung cancer. Time point reported: blood at routine non-recurrence follow-up after resection. TCRdb reprocessed the 5' RACE reads with MiXCR, giving one entry per CDR3 protein. The sample yields about 70,000 distinct CDR3 sequences, about 8.2% seen once. The sequencing here drew on PBMCs, taken at follow-up. The receptors come from a female donor with early-stage non-small cell lung cancer.

This clonotype was seen repeatedly, ten times or more. J is TRBJ2-1 and V is TRBV19; D uncertain. The CDR3 is made up of 15 amino acids. Trimming took off 6 bases at V and 8 bases at J, with 20 bases between the two ends. CDR1 and CDR2 (germline): LNHDA, SQIVND (reference sequence). CDR3 DNA: TGTGCCAGTAGGACGGATCCATTTAAGGGCTATGAGCAGTTCTTC. This sequence encodes CASRTDPFKGYEQFF.

This clonotype was picked up a small number of times. V gene TRBV6-2 or TRBV6-3 combines with J gene TRBJ2-7, with 8 nucleotides matching TRBD1. The germline CDR1 and CDR2 sequences are MNHEY and SVGEGT. Trimming at V came to 5 bases and at J to 3 bases, leaving 15 bases not matched to a gene. The CDR3 is 17 amino acids. CDR3 protein: CASSATVPGQVLYEQYF. CDR3 DNA sequence: TGTGCCAGCAGTGCTACCGTTCCGGGACAGGTTCTCTACGAGCAGTACTTC.

This clonotype showed up just a few times. This rearrangement joins TRBV7-9 to TRBJ1-4; 8 bases map to TRBD1. Germline trimming cut 6 bases from V and 6 bases from J; bases unmatched to any gene: 9. The CDR3 loop spans 15 amino acids. CDR1 is SEHNR and CDR2 is FQNEAQ in the germline V gene (reference sequence). This CDR3 reads CASSFRQGSDEKLFF. Here the CDR3 DNA reads TGTGCCAGCAGTTTTAGACAGGGGTCAGATGAAAAACTGTTTTTT.

The V call is TRBV29-1, the J call TRBJ1-4, with D possibly TRBD1 on 5 matching bases. Trimming removed 4 bases from V and 8 bases from J, with 14 bases in between. The CDR3 spans 13 residues. The germline V gene encodes CDR1 SQVTM and CDR2 ANQGSEA. In DNA form, the CDR3 reads TGCAGCGTTGCCAGGTCGGGGGGGGAAAAACTGTTTTTT. Amino acids: CSVARSGGEKLFF.

The chain combines TRBV6-5 with TRBJ2-7; unclear D gene. V was trimmed by 6 bases and J by 3 bases, leaving 9 bases between them. Germline-derived CDR1 and CDR2 are MNHEY and SVGAGI. The CDR3 sequence is 12 residues long. Written as DNA, the CDR3 is TGTGCCAGCAGCCTTGACGGCTACGAGCAGTACTTC. This encodes CASSLDGYEQYF.

The chain recombines TRBV29-1 with TRBJ2-5; 7 nucleotides line up with TRBD1. V lost 7 bases, J lost 2 bases, and 4 bases stayed unmatched. CDR1 and CDR2 (germline): SQVTM, ANQGSEA. This CDR3 region has 12 residues. CDR3 residues: CSGGQLQETQYF. CDR3 nucleotides: TGCAGCGGGGGACAGTTACAAGAGACCCAGTACTTC.

This clonotype was counted at least ten times. This chain connects TRBV3-1 to TRBJ2-7, with TRBD2 identical over 9 bases. The length of the CDR3 is 15 residues. V lost 3 bases, J lost 4 bases, and 7 bases stayed unmatched. Germline-derived CDR1 and CDR2 are LGHDT and YNNKEL (reference sequence). The CDR3 protein is CASSHSAGGSYEQYF. Written as DNA, the CDR3 is TGTGCCAGCAGCCACTCAGCGGGAGGCTCGTACGAGCAGTACTTC.

At least ten counts were recorded for this clonotype. The rearrangement joins TRBV15 to TRBJ1-5; weak D call: TRBD1 (6 bases). Trimming took 0 bases from V and 6 from J, leaving 12 bases between them. Germline V CDR1 and CDR2: LNHNV, YYDKDF (reference sequence). The CDR3 totals 15 residues. The CDR3 loop reads CATSRDQQGFQPQHF. CDR3 DNA: TGTGCCACCAGCAGAGATCAACAGGGCTTTCAGCCCCAGCATTTT.

The gene calls are TRBV20-1 and TRBJ2-3; no definite D call. The length of the CDR3 is 14 residues. Germline loops: CDR1 DFQATT, CDR2 SNEGSKA (reference sequence). V lost 3 bases and J lost 0, with 10 bases in between. The CDR3 loop is CSASRQSSTDTQYF. CDR3 nucleotide sequence: TGCAGTGCTAGTCGGCAGTCTAGCACAGATACGCAGTATTTT.

This clonotype has a count of ten or more. The CDR3 sequence is CASSLAFIAEIQYF. In nucleotides, the CDR3 is TGTGCCAGCAGCTTAGCGTTCATAGCGGAAATACAGTACTTC. This chain joins TRBV7-9 and TRBJ2-7; TRBD2 is a possible D gene (6 bases). Trimming took 0 bases from V and 10 from J, leaving 16 bases between them. Germline values: CDR1 SEHNR, CDR2 FQNEAQ (reference sequence). This CDR3 is 14 amino acids long.

This clonotype showed up many times. The chain uses TRBV12-3 or TRBV12-4 and TRBJ2-1; D unresolved. V lost 4 bases and J 6 bases, leaving 10 bases between the germline ends. This CDR3 region has 13 residues. CDR3 loop: CASSSFPTNEQFF. The CDR3, as DNA: TGTGCCAGCAGTTCGTTCCCGACCAATGAGCAGTTCTTC.

This chain uses TRBV3-1 with TRBJ2-7; D may be TRBD1 or TRBD2 (5 bases each). The length of the CDR3 is 13 residues. Germline CDR1 reads LGHDT; CDR2 reads YNNKEL (reference sequence). Trimming cost V 4 bases and J 5 bases, with 12 bases left between them. The CDR3 DNA follows: TGTGCCAGCAGCCCCTTGGGACCCCACGAGCAGTACTTC. This encodes CASSPLGPHEQYF.

In its sample, this clonotype was seen a few times. V gene TRBV29-1 combines with J gene TRBJ2-2; perhaps TRBD2 as D (7 bases). CDR1 is SQVTM, CDR2 ANQGSEA, per germline. Trimming pared 5 bases from V and 3 bases from J, leaving 10 bases between. There are 13 residues in the CDR3. The CDR3 is CSVRGAYTGELFF. CDR3 in DNA: TGCAGCGTTCGGGGGGCGTACACCGGGGAGCTGTTTTTT.

Many counts were recorded for this clonotype. The chain couples TRBV5-1 to TRBJ2-2; D remains unclear. CDR1 and CDR2 (germline): SGHRS, YFSETQ. Trimming stripped 2 bases from V and 2 bases from J, with 13 bases between. CDR3 length: 16 amino acids. The CDR3 DNA sequence: TGCGCCAGCAGCTTCCCCGAGGCCTTCAACACCGGGGAGCTGTTTTTT. Encoded protein: CASSFPEAFNTGELFF.

This clonotype was seen at least ten times. V is TRBV20-1 and J is TRBJ2-7; possibly TRBD1 or TRBD2 for D (5 bases each). The length of the CDR3 is 11 residues. From germline, CDR1 is DFQATT and CDR2 SNEGSKA (reference sequence). Trimming pared 6 bases from V and 7 bases from J, leaving 13 bases between. CDR3 residues: CSARDQIEQYF. The CDR3 region has the DNA TGCAGTGCCCGGGACCAGATTGAGCAGTACTTC.

This clonotype showed up many times. The chain employs TRBV28 and TRBJ2-7, with D tentatively TRBD1 (6 bases). Per the germline V gene, CDR1 is MDHEN and CDR2 is SYDVKM. CDR3 length: 13 amino acids. With 6 bases removed from V and 3 bases from J, the gap between germline ends came to 12 bases. Written as DNA, the CDR3 is TGTGCCAGCAGACGGACAGTTCGCTACGAGCAGTACTTC. This encodes CASRRTVRYEQYF.

This clonotype occurred many times. The chain recombines TRBV19 with TRBJ1-5; the D gene is possibly TRBD1 (5 bases). Between the trimmed V and J ends, which lost 9 bases and 5 bases, there was a span of 20 bases. CDR1 is LNHDA, CDR2 SQIVND, per germline (reference sequence). The CDR3 runs 15 residues. CDR3 region: CASRDRALGHQPQHF. The DNA for the CDR3 is TGTGCCAGCCGGGACCGCGCTTTAGGCCATCAGCCCCAGCATTTT.

This clonotype was seen repeatedly, ten times or more. This chain links TRBV28 with TRBJ2-2; 8 bases are shared with TRBD2. The CDR3 contains 15 residues. V dropped 5 bases and J dropped 1; count of bases not matched to a gene: 3. The germline gives CDR1 MDHEN, CDR2 SYDVKM. The CDR3 nucleotides read TGTGCCAGCAGTAGACTAGCGCGGAACACCGGGGAGCTGTTTTTT. Protein product: CASSRLARNTGELFF.

The genes are TRBV20-1 and TRBJ2-3; 13 nucleotides agree with TRBD2. Trimming at V came to 6 bases and at J to 10 bases, leaving 4 bases not matched to a gene. The CDR3 has 12 amino acids. Germline assignment: CDR1 DFQATT and CDR2 SNEGSKA (reference sequence). For the CDR3, the DNA is TGCAGTGCGCAGACTAGCGGGAGGTCGCAGTATTTT. This translates into CSAQTSGRSQYF.

V is TRBV20-1 and J is TRBJ1-2; D is unclear. The germline gives CDR1 DFQATT, CDR2 SNEGSKA (reference sequence). The CDR3 has 11 residues. Between the trimmed V and J ends, which lost 5 bases and 8 bases, there was a span of 12 bases. For the CDR3, the DNA is TGCAGTGCTCCACTAATATGGGGCTACACCTTC. Its translation: CSAPLIWGYTF.

This clonotype has a handful of counts. The chain carries TRBV5-1 and TRBJ2-2; no definite D call. Germline V gene data show CDR1 as SGHRS and CDR2 as YFSETQ. CDR3 size: 16 residues. V was trimmed by 0 bases and J by 3 bases, leaving 12 bases between them. Here the CDR3 DNA reads TGCGCCAGCAGCTTGGTCTCGCCTGCGGACACCGGGGAGCTGTTTTTT. Its translation is CASSLVSPADTGELFF.

This clonotype appeared a few times. The V call is TRBV7-3, the J call TRBJ1-3; unclear D gene. Germline CDR1 SGHTA, CDR2 FQGTGA. V lost 2 bases and J 11 bases, leaving 10 bases between the germline ends. There are 12 residues in the CDR3. The CDR3 nucleotides are TGTGCCAGCAGCTTAGGGAATGGGGCCATATATTTT. Encoded protein: CASSLGNGAIYF.

The V gene is TRBV7-9, the J gene TRBJ1-1, with D maybe TRBD1 (5 bases). This CDR3 region has 15 residues. Germline lookup yields CDR1 SEHNR and CDR2 FQNEAQ (reference sequence). V gave up 5 bases and J gave up 3 bases, with 16 bases separating them. The CDR3 bases are TGTGCCAGCAGCCCCCCCGCCGGGGGGGACACTGAAGCTTTCTTT. Residues: CASSPPAGGDTEAFF.

The V gene is TRBV9, the J gene TRBJ2-3; D remains unclear. CDR1 and CDR2 (germline): SGDLS, YYNGEE. CDR3 length equals 14 residues. Trimming took off 3 bases at V and 4 bases at J, with 12 bases between the two ends. The CDR3 loop reads CASSAGSRADTQYF. The CDR3 bases are TGTGCCAGCAGCGCAGGTTCCCGTGCAGATACGCAGTATTTT.

This clonotype was observed at least ten times. The chain couples TRBV6-5 to TRBJ1-1; tentatively, D is TRBD1 (6 bases). CDR3 size: 15 residues. Germline V gene sequence: CDR1 MNHEY, CDR2 SVGAGI. Trimming shortened V by 6 bases and J by 1 base, and 15 bases separated the two germline ends. The CDR3 spells CASSSPRTANTEAFF. Written as DNA, the CDR3 is TGTGCCAGCAGCAGCCCCCGGACAGCGAACACTGAAGCTTTCTTT.

The chain joins TRBV28 to TRBJ2-7, with TRBD2 matching 12 bases. The CDR3 is 16 residues long. CDR1 is MDHEN and CDR2 is SYDVKM in the germline V gene. With 2 bases clipped from V and 2 bases from J, the junction kept 4 bases outside the gene matches. CDR3 nucleotides: TGTGCCAGCAGTTTACCTGGACTAGCGGGGACCTACGAGCAGTACTTC. Amino acid sequence: CASSLPGLAGTYEQYF.

Concerning this clonotype itself: This CDR3 fails to terminate in the conserved phenylalanine or tryptophan, so it likely reflects a read error. The CDR3 DNA reads as TGCGCCAGCAGCTCCTCGTACGGGCCAAACACTGAAGCTTTCCTT. Translation gives CASSSSYGPNTEAFL. The genes are TRBV5-1 and TRBJ1-1, with D hard to call. Germline V lookup: CDR1 SGHRS, CDR2 YFSETQ. CDR3 length: 15 residues. Trimming stripped 3 bases from V and 2 bases from J, with 14 bases between.